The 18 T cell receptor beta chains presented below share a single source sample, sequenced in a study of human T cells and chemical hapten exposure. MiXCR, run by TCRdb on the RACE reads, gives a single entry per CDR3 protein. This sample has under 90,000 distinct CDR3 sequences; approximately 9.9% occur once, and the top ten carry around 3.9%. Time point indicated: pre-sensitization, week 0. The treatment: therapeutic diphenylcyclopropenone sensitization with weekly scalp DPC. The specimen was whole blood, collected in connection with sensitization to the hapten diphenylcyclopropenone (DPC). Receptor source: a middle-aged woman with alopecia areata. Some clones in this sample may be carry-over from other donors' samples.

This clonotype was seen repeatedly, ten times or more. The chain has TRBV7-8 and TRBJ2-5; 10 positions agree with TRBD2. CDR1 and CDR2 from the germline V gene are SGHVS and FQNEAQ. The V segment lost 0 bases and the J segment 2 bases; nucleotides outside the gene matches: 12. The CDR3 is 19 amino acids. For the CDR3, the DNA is TGTGCCAGCAGCTTAGCCGCCCACCTAGCGGGGGATGAACAAGAGACCCAGTACTTC. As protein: CASSLAAHLAGDEQETQYF.

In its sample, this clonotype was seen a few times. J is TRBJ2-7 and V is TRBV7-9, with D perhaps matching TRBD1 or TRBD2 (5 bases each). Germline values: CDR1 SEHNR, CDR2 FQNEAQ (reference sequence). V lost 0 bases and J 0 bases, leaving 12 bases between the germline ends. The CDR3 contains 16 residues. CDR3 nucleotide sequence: TGTGCCAGCAGCTTAGCTCTGGGACGGTACTCCTACGAGCAGTACTTC. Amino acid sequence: CASSLALGRYSYEQYF.

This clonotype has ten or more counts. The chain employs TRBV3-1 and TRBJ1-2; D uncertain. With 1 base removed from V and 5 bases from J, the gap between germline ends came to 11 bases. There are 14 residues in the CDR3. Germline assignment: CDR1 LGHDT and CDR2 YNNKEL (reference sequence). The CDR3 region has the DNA TGTGCCAGCAGCCAAGGTCCCGGGAGGTATGGCTACACCTTC. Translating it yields CASSQGPGRYGYTF.

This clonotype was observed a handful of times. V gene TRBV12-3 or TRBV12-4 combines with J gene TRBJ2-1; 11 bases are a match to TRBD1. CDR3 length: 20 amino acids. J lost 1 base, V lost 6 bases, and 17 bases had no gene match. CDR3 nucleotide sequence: TGTGCCAGCAGGCCAACCCGGGACAGGGGGAATTGGAGGTCCTACAATGAGCAGTTCTTC. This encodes CASRPTRDRGNWRSYNEQFF.

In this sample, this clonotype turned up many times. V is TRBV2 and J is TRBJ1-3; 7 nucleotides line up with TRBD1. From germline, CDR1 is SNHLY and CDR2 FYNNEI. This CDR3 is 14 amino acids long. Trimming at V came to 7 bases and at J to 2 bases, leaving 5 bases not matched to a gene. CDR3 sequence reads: CASMRDSAGNTIYF. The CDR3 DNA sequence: TGTGCCAGCATGAGGGACAGCGCTGGAAACACCATATATTTT.

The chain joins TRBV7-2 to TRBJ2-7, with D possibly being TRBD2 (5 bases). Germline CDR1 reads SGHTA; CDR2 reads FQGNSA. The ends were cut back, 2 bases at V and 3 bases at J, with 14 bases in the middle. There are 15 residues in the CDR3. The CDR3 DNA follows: TGTGCCAGCAGCTTATCCGTCAGCGGATACTACGAGCAGTACTTC. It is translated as CASSLSVSGYYEQYF.

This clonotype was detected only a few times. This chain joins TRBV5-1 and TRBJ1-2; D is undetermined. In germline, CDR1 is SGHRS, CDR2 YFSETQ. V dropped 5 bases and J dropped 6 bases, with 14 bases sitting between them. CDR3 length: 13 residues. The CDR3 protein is CASSIQSLNGYTF. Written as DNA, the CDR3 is TGCGCCAGCAGTATACAGTCTCTAAATGGCTACACCTTC.

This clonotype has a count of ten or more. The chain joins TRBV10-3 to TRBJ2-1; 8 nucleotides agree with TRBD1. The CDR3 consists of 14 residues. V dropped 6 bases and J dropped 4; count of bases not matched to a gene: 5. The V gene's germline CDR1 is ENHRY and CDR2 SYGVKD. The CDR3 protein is CAISRDRSYNEQFF. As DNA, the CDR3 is TGTGCCATCAGCCGGGACAGGTCTTACAATGAGCAGTTCTTC.

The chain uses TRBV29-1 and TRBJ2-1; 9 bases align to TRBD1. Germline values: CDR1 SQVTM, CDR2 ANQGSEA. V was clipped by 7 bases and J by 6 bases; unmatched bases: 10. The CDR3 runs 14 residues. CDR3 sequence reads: CSGDPGQGINEQFF. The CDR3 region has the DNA TGCAGCGGGGACCCGGGACAGGGAATCAATGAGCAGTTCTTC.

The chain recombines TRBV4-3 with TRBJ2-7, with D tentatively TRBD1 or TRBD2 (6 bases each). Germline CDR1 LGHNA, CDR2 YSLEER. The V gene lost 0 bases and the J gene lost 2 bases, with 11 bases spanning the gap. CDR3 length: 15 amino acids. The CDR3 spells CASSQETGAPYEQYF. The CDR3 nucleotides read TGCGCCAGCAGCCAAGAAACGGGGGCCCCCTACGAGCAGTACTTC.

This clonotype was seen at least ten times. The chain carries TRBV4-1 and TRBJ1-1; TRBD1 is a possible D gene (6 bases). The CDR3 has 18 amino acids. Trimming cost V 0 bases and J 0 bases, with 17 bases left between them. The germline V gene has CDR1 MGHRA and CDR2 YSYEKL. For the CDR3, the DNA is TGCGCCAGCAGCCAAGATGCCACAGGGAGGACAATGAACACTGAAGCTTTCTTT. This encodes CASSQDATGRTMNTEAFF.

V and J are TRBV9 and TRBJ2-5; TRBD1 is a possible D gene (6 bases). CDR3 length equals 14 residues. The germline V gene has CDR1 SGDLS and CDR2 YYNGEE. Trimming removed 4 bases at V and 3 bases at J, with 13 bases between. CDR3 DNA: TGTGCCAGCAGCCTGGGGGCCCTTGAAGAGACCCAGTACTTC. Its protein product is CASSLGALEETQYF.

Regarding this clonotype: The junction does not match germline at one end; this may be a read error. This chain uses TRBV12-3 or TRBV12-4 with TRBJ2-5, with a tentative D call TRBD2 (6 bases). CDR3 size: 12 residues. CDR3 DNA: TGTGCCAGCGGTTTAGCGGAAGAGACCCAGTACTTC. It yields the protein CASGLAEETQYF.

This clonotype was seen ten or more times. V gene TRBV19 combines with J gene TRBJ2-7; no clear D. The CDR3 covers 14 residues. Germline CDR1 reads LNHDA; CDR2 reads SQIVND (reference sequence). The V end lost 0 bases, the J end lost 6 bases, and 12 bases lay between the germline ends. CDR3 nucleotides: TGTGCCAGTAGTATAGAGGCCAGCTTCGCCGAGCAGTACTTC. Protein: CASSIEASFAEQYF.

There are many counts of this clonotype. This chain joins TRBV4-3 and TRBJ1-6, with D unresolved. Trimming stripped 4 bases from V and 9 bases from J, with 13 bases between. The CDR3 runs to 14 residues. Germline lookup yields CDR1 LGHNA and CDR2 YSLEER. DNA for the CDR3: TGCGCCAGCAGCCTTGATGGAGGTGCTTCACCCCTCCACTTT. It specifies CASSLDGGASPLHF.

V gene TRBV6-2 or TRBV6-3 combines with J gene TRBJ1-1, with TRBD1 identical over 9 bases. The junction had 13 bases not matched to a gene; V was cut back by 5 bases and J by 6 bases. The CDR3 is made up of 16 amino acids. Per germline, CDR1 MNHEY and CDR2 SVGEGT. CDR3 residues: CASSTATGTGRPEAFF. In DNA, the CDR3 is TGTGCCAGCAGTACAGCAACCGGGACAGGGAGACCTGAAGCTTTCTTT.

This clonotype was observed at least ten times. The CDR3 DNA reads as TGCAGTGCCAGGGGAGGAGGCGAGCAGTTCTTC. It specifies CSARGGGEQFF. The chain joins TRBV20-1 to TRBJ2-1, with D perhaps assigned TRBD1 or TRBD2 (6 bases each). Looked up from germline, CDR1 is DFQATT and CDR2 is SNEGSKA (reference sequence). Trimming removed 6 bases from V and 10 bases from J, with 13 bases in between. The CDR3 contains 11 residues.

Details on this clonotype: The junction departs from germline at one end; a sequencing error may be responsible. The CDR3 nucleotides are TGTGCCAGCAGCTTAGGACAGGCCCCGTATGAGCAGATCTTC. Its translation is CASSLGQAPYEQIF. V is TRBV13 and J is TRBJ2-1, with D perhaps TRBD1 (5 bases). CDR1 is PRHDT, CDR2 FYEKMQ, per germline (reference sequence). CDR3 length: 14 residues.